This TCR beta chain emerged from a study of T cells in localized non-small cell lung cancer. The repertoire was sequenced with immunoSEQ multiplex PCR; TCRdb's copy has only in-frame clones and lacks some. The table shows some 38,000 clones, with approximately 90% occurring only once. The CDR3 has 13 residues. Per the germline V gene, CDR1 is KGHSH and CDR2 is LQKENI. The germline V and J ends were trimmed by 6 bases and 8 bases, with 16 bases remaining between them. The sample in question was peripheral blood, obtained before any cancer treatment. The sequence was obtained from a female donor over 55 with stage I lung adenocarcinoma. J is TRBJ1-1 and V is TRBV18; D remains ambiguous. The chain's CDR3 is CASSLGEGVEAFF. In DNA form, the CDR3 reads TGTGCCAGCTCTCTCGGGGAGGGCGTAGAAGCTTTCTTT.